The entry below describes one TCR beta chain. The antigen it recognizes is unknown. One base away there is no much larger clone; base qualities are not given. The sample belongs to a study of blood T cells in healthy people across ages (dated by TCRdb to between 2014 and 2017). Turning to the overall study: In model experiments, template switching captured roughly one uniquely barcoded TCR beta cDNA molecule for every two T cells. To avoid experimental bias, donors of different ages were distributed randomly across sequencing lanes. Age-related changes in TCR beta repertoire diversity were measured in the study by deep sequencing normalized with unique cDNA molecular identifiers. For two donors (one aged 18 to 30 and one aged 80 or older), the study analyzed two additional independent replicas of 1 million unique cDNA reads from the same blood draw. Four age groups were formed from the donors: young (average 16 years), middle-aged (approximately 40), aged (62) and long-lived (around 82). The investigation overall reported the following: Because donor CMV infection status was unknown, age-related changes in expanded clonotypes were potentially confounded. Compared with the aged group, the long-lived group had more naive CD4+ T cells, fewer expanded clones and increased TCR diversity, suggesting age selection. Total diversity estimates from one million sequenced T cells were considered lower bounds and underestimates. As age increased, observed TCR beta diversity per million T cells dropped in a roughly linear way, and a significant reduction was already evident by age 40. A strong correlation was found between observed TCR beta diversity and the percentage of naive T cells measured by flow cytometry. Conclusive comparison of naive and antigen-experienced compartments was prevented by the profiling of bulk unsorted PBMCs.

The germline V and J ends show losses of 11 bases and 8 bases respectively, and no gene match explains 7 bases of the junction. The CDR3 sequence holds 11 residues, the cysteine and phenylalanine included. This entry keeps only the CDR3 DNA: 33 bases, framed from base 1. The germline V gene encodes CDR1 MDHEN and CDR2 SYDVKM. The approximately 40 donors, aged about 6 to 90 years, were systemically healthy Caucasian individuals from Russia. Approximately 11 milliliters of peripheral blood were drawn from each donor into EDTA-treated Vacutainer tubes. Ficoll-Paque density-gradient centrifugation was used to isolate PBMCs, with at least 7 million obtained per sample. Trizol reagent was used to extract total RNA from PBMCs, with at least 6 micrograms per sample. For every donor, flow cytometry on a PBMC aliquot measured the percentage of naive CD45RAhigh/CD27high T cells. The protocol used for the library was 5' RACE. Data came from an Illumina HiSeq 2500. The second PCR ran for about 7 to 11 cycles and used a J-beta primer mix along with a sample-barcoded 5' primer. A template-switch 5' adaptor carrying 12 random nucleotides introduced a unique molecular identifier onto each TCR beta cDNA molecule. At least 3 million CDR3-containing paired-end reads were obtained from each sample. First-strand cDNA was synthesized from all RNA with the Mint cDNA synthesis kit, primed by a TRBC-specific oligonucleotide. After uracil-DNA glycosylase treatment, a first 18-cycle PCR used universal primers M1SS and BC2_uni_R on all cDNA. As for the authors' bioinformatics: Each sample was normalized by randomly selecting 1 million high-quality reads, each carrying a distinct molecular identifier. Reads sharing molecular identifiers were discarded rather than binned into consensus sequences. MiTCR, run with a Q25 quality threshold and the strictest error-elimination algorithm, handled CDR3 identification, clonotype clustering and error correction. Lower-bound total TCR beta diversity was estimated with a nonparametric unseen species model using Euler transformation. The public sequencing data were trimmed at Q25 with fastp and processed into clonotypes with MiXCR by TCRdb, which kept only in-frame beta chains. Entries that share a CDR3 protein sequence are merged under the most common genes and DNA. TCRdb, rather than the study authors, made the V and J calls. Here the sample has fewer than 700,000 distinct CDR3 sequences; 40% to 45% occur a single time. The ten largest clones add up to about 30% of the sample.

This TCR was sampled from a man older than 75 in good health. Recombination linked TRBV28 to TRBJ1-2; 8 bases in the middle match TRBD1. The sample was blood. CDR3 region: CADRGLKGYTF. DNA sequence: TGTGCCGACAGGGGATTGAAAGGCTACACCTTC.